What follows are 23 T cell receptor beta chains derived from one specimen sequenced in a study of identical twins. TCRdb ran MiXCR on the 5' RACE reads and lists one entry per CDR3 protein. The profile shows 1.5 million to 2 million distinct CDR3 sequences, more than 30% of them singletons. Sequenced input: cord blood. The receptors stem from a newborn girl in good health.

This clonotype has more than one count but fewer than ten. The chain couples TRBV5-1 to TRBJ2-5, with 15 bases aligning to TRBD2. Germline V gene sequence: CDR1 SGHRS, CDR2 YFSETQ. V dropped 4 bases and J dropped 4; count of bases not matched to a gene: 8. CDR3 length: 17 amino acids. The CDR3 bases are TGCGCCAGCAGCCCTGGGGGGACTAGCGGGAGGTCAGAGACCCAGTACTTC. Protein: CASSPGGTSGRSETQYF.

V and J are TRBV3-1 and TRBJ1-5; 7 bases match TRBD1. With 1 base clipped from V and 3 bases from J, the junction kept 3 bases outside the gene matches. In germline, CDR1 is LGHDT, CDR2 YNNKEL (reference sequence). The CDR3 sequence is 15 residues long. The DNA of the CDR3 is TGTGCCAGCAGCCAAGGGACAGGTATCAATCAGCCCCAGCATTTT. Translated: CASSQGTGINQPQHF.

V gene TRBV29-1 combines with J gene TRBJ2-2; TRBD2 might be the D (6 bases). The CDR3 sequence is 14 residues long. Germline V gene lookup returns CDR1 SQVTM and CDR2 ANQGSEA. V was shortened by 4 bases and J by 1 base, with 10 bases between the two germline ends. The CDR3 loop reads CSVGLAKNTGELFF. CDR3 DNA sequence: TGCAGCGTTGGGCTAGCGAAGAACACCGGGGAGCTGTTTTTT.

The chain uses TRBV29-1 and TRBJ1-2; 7 bases match TRBD1. Germline trimming cut 7 bases from V and 7 bases from J; bases unmatched to any gene: 6. The germline gives CDR1 SQVTM, CDR2 ANQGSEA. This CDR3 region has 11 residues. Here the CDR3 reads CSGGTAAGYTF. The CDR3 DNA reads as TGCAGCGGAGGGACAGCCGCTGGCTACACCTTC.

This clonotype was detected a few times. V usage is TRBV9 and J usage is TRBJ2-3; D gene uncertain. The ends were cut back, 7 bases at V and 0 bases at J, with 9 bases in the middle. In germline, CDR1 is SGDLS, CDR2 YYNGEE. CDR3 length: 13 amino acids. Here the CDR3 DNA reads TGTGCCAGCGGCCAGTATAGCACAGATACGCAGTATTTT. It encodes CASGQYSTDTQYF.

J is TRBJ1-6 and V is TRBV20-1, with D possibly being TRBD1 (6 bases). Trimming left V 0 bases short and J 10 bases short, with 10 bases between. The CDR3 runs to 13 residues. Germline CDR1 DFQATT, CDR2 SNEGSKA (reference sequence). The CDR3 spells CSARDTGKSPLHF. Written as DNA, the CDR3 is TGCAGTGCTAGAGATACAGGGAAATCACCCCTCCACTTT.

V and J are TRBV20-1 and TRBJ1-5; D gene ambiguous. V lost 6 bases to trimming and J lost 6 bases, with 15 bases between them. CDR1 DFQATT and CDR2 SNEGSKA come from the germline V gene (reference sequence). The CDR3 sequence is 13 residues long. For the CDR3, the DNA is TGCAGTGCCCCGGGCGGGTGGGCTCAGCCCCAGCATTTT. This sequence encodes CSAPGGWAQPQHF.

Remarks on this clonotype: Mismatch with germline at one junction end may stem from a read error. The chain combines TRBV20-1 with TRBJ2-1; 7 nucleotides align to TRBD2. The CDR3 consists of 15 residues. Per germline, CDR1 DFQATT and CDR2 SNEGSKA (reference sequence). The CDR3 nucleotides are TGCAGTGCTAGATACGGCGGGAGCTCCTGCAATGAGCAGTTCTTC. This codes for CSARYGGSSCNEQFF.

This clonotype has a count of ten or more. The chain combines TRBV28 with TRBJ2-7; 10 nucleotides match TRBD2. V dropped 3 bases and J dropped 3; count of bases not matched to a gene: 5. The germline V gene encodes CDR1 MDHEN and CDR2 SYDVKM. This CDR3 has 15 residues. The CDR3 loop reads CASSFTGTSDYEQYF. CDR3 nucleotide sequence: TGTGCCAGCAGTTTCACCGGGACTAGCGACTACGAGCAGTACTTC.

The chain uses TRBV12-3 or TRBV12-4 and TRBJ1-6; tentatively, D is TRBD1 (5 bases). Trimming cost V 3 bases and J 8 bases, with 11 bases left between them. The CDR3 contains 14 residues. CDR3 sequence (DNA): TGTGCCAGCAGTTTTGTAGGGGCAGATTCACCCCTCCACTTT. Translating it yields CASSFVGADSPLHF.

This chain joins TRBV13 and TRBJ1-2; 8 nucleotides align to TRBD1. The CDR3 is 15 residues long. The germline V gene encodes CDR1 PRHDT and CDR2 FYEKMQ (reference sequence). Trimming took 2 bases from V and 7 from J; bases not matched to a gene: 9. As DNA, the CDR3 is TGTGCCAGCAGCTTATGGGCAGGGGGCCGCTCTGGCTACACCTTC. Translating it yields CASSLWAGGRSGYTF.

This clonotype was detected a few times. The V gene is TRBV7-7, the J gene TRBJ2-1, with a tentative D call TRBD1 (6 bases). With 2 bases removed from V and 7 bases from J, the gap between germline ends came to 18 bases. CDR1 and CDR2 (germline): SSHAT, FNYEAQ (reference sequence). CDR3 length equals 16 residues. The CDR3 spells CASSLWVLQGGNEQFF. The CDR3 nucleotides are TGTGCCAGCAGCTTATGGGTCCTACAAGGGGGAAATGAGCAGTTCTTC.

This clonotype was recorded only once. The J gene is TRBJ2-5, the V gene TRBV2, with 10 positions matching TRBD1. After removal of 6 bases from V and 2 bases from J, the junction contained 6 bases not matched to a gene. CDR3 length equals 15 residues. Germline values: CDR1 SNHLY, CDR2 FYNNEI. This CDR3 is CASRLGTGEQETQYF. The DNA for the CDR3 is TGTGCCAGCAGGCTAGGGACAGGGGAACAAGAGACCCAGTACTTC.

Only a few counts were recorded for this clonotype. The rearrangement links TRBV7-9 to TRBJ2-1, with 10 bases that match TRBD2. Trimming at V came to 2 bases and at J to 2 bases, leaving 6 bases not matched to a gene. The CDR3 length is 17 residues. From germline, CDR1 is SEHNR and CDR2 FQNEAQ (reference sequence). The CDR3 is CASSLSFSGRTYNEQFF. The CDR3, as DNA: TGTGCCAGCAGCTTATCTTTTAGCGGGAGGACCTACAATGAGCAGTTCTTC.

Of note for this clonotype: This may stem from a read error, because a much larger clone lies one nucleotide away. This chain joins TRBV12-3 or TRBV12-4 and TRBJ2-3, with D possibly being TRBD1 or TRBD2 (6 bases each). V was pared by 0 bases and J by 6 bases, with 19 bases between. This CDR3 spans 17 amino acids. For the CDR3, the DNA is TGTGCCAGCAGTTTAGCGGGGGGACACCGAAGAGTGGATACGCAGTATTTT. It yields the protein CASSLAGGHRRVDTQYF.

CDR3 amino acids: CASSPPGRAILEQYF. As DNA, the CDR3 is TGTGCCAGCAGCCCCCCGGGGAGGGCGATTCTCGAGCAGTACTTC. V usage is TRBV11-1 and J usage is TRBJ2-5, with TRBD2 identical over 7 bases. The DNA end lines up better with TRBJ2-7; the J call may be wrong. CDR3 size: 15 residues. Germline lookup yields CDR1 SGHAT and CDR2 FQDESV (reference sequence).

The chain combines TRBV27 with TRBJ1-2, with no clear D. This CDR3 comprises 14 residues. Germline V gene data show CDR1 as MNHEY and CDR2 as SMNVEV (reference sequence). V lost 4 bases to trimming and J lost 2 bases, with 11 bases between them. The CDR3 is CASSSNRGNYGYTF. Written as DNA, the CDR3 is TGTGCCAGCAGTTCAAATCGGGGAAACTATGGCTACACCTTC.

The chain recombines TRBV6-1 with TRBJ2-2; 9 nucleotides match TRBD1. CDR3 length equals 14 residues. Germline V lookup: CDR1 MNHNS, CDR2 SASEGT. V shed 8 bases, J shed 4 bases, and the junction held 5 bases outside the gene matches. The CDR3, as DNA: TGTGCCAGCTGGGGACAGGGACCCACCGGGGAGCTGTTTTTT. This gives the protein CASWGQGPTGELFF.

The V call is TRBV5-1, the J call TRBJ2-7, with TRBD2 matching 12 bases. There are 18 residues in the CDR3. V dropped 2 bases and J dropped 1; count of bases not matched to a gene: 10. Germline assignment: CDR1 SGHRS and CDR2 YFSETQ. This chain's CDR3 is CASSFGLAGFGQSYEQYF. DNA of the CDR3: TGCGCCAGCAGCTTTGGACTAGCGGGGTTCGGGCAATCCTACGAGCAGTACTTC.

The chain couples TRBV6-6 to TRBJ1-1; D gene uncertain. Germline CDR1 MNHNY, CDR2 SVGAGI (reference sequence). Deletions cut 9 bases from V and 2 bases from J, with 10 bases between. The CDR3 covers 12 residues. The CDR3 region is CASALYNTEAFF. The CDR3 bases are TGTGCCAGTGCACTCTATAACACTGAAGCTTTCTTT.

The V and J genes are TRBV25-1 and TRBJ2-4; D might be TRBD1 (6 bases). The DNA end is more similar to TRBJ2-7, so the J call may be wrong. CDR1 and CDR2 (germline): MGHDK, SYGVNS. The CDR3 runs to 15 residues. The CDR3 nucleotides are TGTGCCAGCAGCAAGAACACAGGGAGTTCCTACGAGCAGTACTTC. Amino acid sequence: CASSKNTGSSYEQYF.

This clonotype was found a few times. The chain couples TRBV4-2 to TRBJ2-3; tentative D call: TRBD2 (6 bases). Germline V gene sequence: CDR1 LGHNA, CDR2 YNFKEQ. The CDR3 is made up of 15 amino acids. V dropped 4 bases and J dropped 2 bases, with 13 bases sitting between them. CDR3 bases: TGTGCCAGCAGCCCTCTCGGGACTCTCACAGATACGCAGTATTTT. It encodes CASSPLGTLTDTQYF.

This chain links TRBV27 with TRBJ1-3; 8 bases align to TRBD1. The length of the CDR3 is 15 residues. Germline CDR1 reads MNHEY; CDR2 reads SMNVEV (reference sequence). With V trimmed by 5 bases and J by 4 bases, 7 bases remained unmatched. The CDR3 protein is CASSPRGRRGNTIYF. The CDR3 coding sequence is TGTGCCAGCAGTCCCAGGGGGCGTCGAGGAAACACCATATATTTT.